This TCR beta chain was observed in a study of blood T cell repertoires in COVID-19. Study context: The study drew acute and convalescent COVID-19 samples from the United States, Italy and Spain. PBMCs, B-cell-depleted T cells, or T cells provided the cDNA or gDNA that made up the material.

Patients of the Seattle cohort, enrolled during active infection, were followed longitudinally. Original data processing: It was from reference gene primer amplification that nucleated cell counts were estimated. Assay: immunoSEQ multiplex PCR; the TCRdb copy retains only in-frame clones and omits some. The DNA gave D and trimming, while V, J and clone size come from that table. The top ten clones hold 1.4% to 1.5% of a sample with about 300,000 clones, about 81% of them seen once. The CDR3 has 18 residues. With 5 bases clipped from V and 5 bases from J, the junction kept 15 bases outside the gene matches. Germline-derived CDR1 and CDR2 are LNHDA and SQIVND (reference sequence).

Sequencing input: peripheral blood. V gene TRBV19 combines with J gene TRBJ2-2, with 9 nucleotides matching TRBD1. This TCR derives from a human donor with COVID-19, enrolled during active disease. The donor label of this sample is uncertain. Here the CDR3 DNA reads TGTGCCAGTAGTCCTGCGGGACAGGGCCACGGTATGACCGGGGAGCTGTTTTTT. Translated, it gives CASSPAGQGHGMTGELFF. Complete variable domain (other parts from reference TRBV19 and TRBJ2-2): DGGITQSPKYLFRKEGQNVTLSCEQNLNHDAMYWYRQDPGQGLRLIYYSQIVNDFQKGDIAEGYSVSREKKESFPLTVTSAQKNPTAFYLCASSPAGQGHGMTGELFFGEGSRLTVL.